This T cell receptor beta chain stems from a study of cytomegalovirus exposure and HLA in healthy donors. Study-level points and caveats: Both high specificity and high sensitivity reportedly marked the classifier's diagnosis of cytomegalovirus status. Across donors, presence/absence analyses took sequencing depth to be roughly uniform.

A multiplex PCR was run with 60 Vbeta primers and 13 Jbeta primers. Only in-frame clones appear in the TCRdb table, and some are missing; sequencing was by immunoSEQ multiplex PCR. The profile shows around 150,000 clones, approximately 71% of them singletons. Details on this clone: The antigen is undetermined.

Donors were ostensibly healthy at sampling, although undocumented immune exposures were probable. The germline gives CDR1 SNHLY, CDR2 FYNNEI. The CDR3 consists of 15 residues. V shed 8 bases, J shed 2 bases, and the junction held 11 bases outside the gene matches. The chain couples TRBV2 to TRBJ2-7; TRBD2 agrees at 8 bases. Sequencing was carried out using PBMCs. The clonotype comes from a man between 18 and 35 years old in good health and CMV-seropositive. Here the CDR3 reads CASSKLAVPTYEQYF. The CDR3 nucleotides are TGTGCCAGCTCTAAACTAGCGGTCCCGACCTACGAGCAGTACTTC.